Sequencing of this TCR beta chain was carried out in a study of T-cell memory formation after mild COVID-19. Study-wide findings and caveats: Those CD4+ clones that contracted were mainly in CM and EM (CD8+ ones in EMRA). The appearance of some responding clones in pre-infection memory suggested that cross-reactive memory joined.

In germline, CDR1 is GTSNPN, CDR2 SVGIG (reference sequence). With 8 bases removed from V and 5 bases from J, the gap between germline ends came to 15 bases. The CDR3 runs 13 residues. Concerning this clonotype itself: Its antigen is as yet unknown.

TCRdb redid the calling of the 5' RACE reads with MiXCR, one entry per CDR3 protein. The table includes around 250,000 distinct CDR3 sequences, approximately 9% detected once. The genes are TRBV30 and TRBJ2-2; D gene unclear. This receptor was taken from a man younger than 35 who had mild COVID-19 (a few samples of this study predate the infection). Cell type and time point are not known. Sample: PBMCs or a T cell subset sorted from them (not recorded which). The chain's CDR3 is CAGNEGWTGELFF. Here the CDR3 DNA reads TGTGCCGGTAATGAAGGTTGGACCGGGGAGCTGTTTTTT.